This note documents a single T cell receptor beta chain sequence. This CDR3 spans 15 amino acids. V was clipped by 3 bases and J by 1 base; unmatched bases: 4. Germline V gene lookup returns CDR1 LNHDA and CDR2 SQIVND (reference sequence). Only in-frame clones appear in the TCRdb table, and some are missing; sequencing was by immunoSEQ multiplex PCR. The sample lists about 150,000 clones, approximately 94% occurring once. This entry comes from a study of control samples from healthy donors and cancer patients. The V call is TRBV19, the J call TRBJ1-1; 8 positions agree with TRBD1. The sequencing input was blood. The clonotype originates from a woman aged 40-49 years in good health. CDR3 residues: CASSMTGQGNTEAFF. Here the CDR3 DNA reads TGTGCCAGTAGTATGACAGGACAGGGGAACACTGAAGCTTTCTTT.